The source of this TCR beta chain is a study of metastatic and nonmetastatic thyroid tumors. TCRdb used MiXCR to call clones anew from the PCR reads. The table records some 20,000 clones, 15% to 17% of them present only once. This clone was recorded at least ten times. Patients underwent thyroid surgery, and none had received any treatment before it. This CDR3 spans 15 amino acids. Per germline, CDR1 DFQATT and CDR2 SNEGSKA (reference sequence). Trimming pared 6 bases from V and 1 base from J, leaving 16 bases between. This receptor was obtained from a female donor with papillary thyroid cancer or a benign thyroid nodule (not recorded which). Some clones in this sample may be carry-over from other donors' samples. The V gene is TRBV20-1, the J gene TRBJ2-1; perhaps D is TRBD1 or TRBD2 (5 bases each). Sample: blood. The CDR3 DNA reads TGCAGTGCCCCGACTTGGGGGTTTTCCTACAATGAGCAGTTCTTC. Its translation: CSAPTWGFSYNEQFF.